The 22 T cell receptor beta chains in this list originate from one sample, sequenced in a study of cytomegalovirus exposure and HLA in healthy donors. The PCR had 60 Vbeta and 13 Jbeta primers. The protocol was immunoSEQ multiplex PCR, while the TCRdb copy is restricted to in-frame clones and leaves out a portion. The table includes 100,000 to 150,000 clones, 83% detected once. Material: PBMCs. The receptor source for this set is a woman in her 40s in good health and CMV-seropositive.

The chain joins TRBV10-1 to TRBJ2-1; 10 nucleotides agree with TRBD2. V lost 3 bases to trimming and J lost 7 bases; unmatched junction nucleotides: 3. CDR3 length: 14 amino acids. CDR1 and CDR2 from the germline V gene are WNHNN and SYGVQD (reference sequence). The CDR3 nucleotides read TGCGCCAGCAGTGACCCTAGCGGGAGTAATGAGCAGTTCTTC. It is translated as CASSDPSGSNEQFF.

The chain joins TRBV7-8 to TRBJ2-3; 7 bases match TRBD2. The CDR3 consists of 16 residues. Germline V lookup: CDR1 SGHVS, CDR2 FQNEAQ. J gave up 2 bases and V 2 bases, and 7 bases lay outside the gene matches. Written as DNA, the CDR3 is TGTGCCAGCAGCTTATATGCTAGCGGAAACACAGATACGCAGTATTTT. The encoded protein is CASSLYASGNTDTQYF.

CDR3 amino acids: CAWRALRGVGEKLFF. CDR3 bases: TGTGCCTGGAGGGCTTTGCGGGGAGTTGGCGAAAAACTGTTTTTT. This chain joins TRBV30 and TRBJ1-4; D not certain. Germline CDR1 GTSNPN, CDR2 SVGIG (reference sequence). Trimming removed 3 bases at V and 8 bases at J, with 19 bases between. The CDR3 extends over 15 amino acids.

Concerning this clone: One junction end does not reproduce the germline sequence, and a read error may be involved. The V and J genes are TRBV11-3 and TRBJ2-7, with D perhaps matching TRBD2 (6 bases). The CDR3 runs 11 residues. CDR1 SGHNT and CDR2 YENEEA come from the germline V gene. The CDR3 nucleotides are TGTGCCAGCAGCTTAGCGGAGGGCCTTAGTTTC. Protein sequence: CASSLAEGLSF.

This sequence joins TRBV30 and TRBJ2-5, with TRBD2 matching 9 bases. This CDR3 has 15 amino acids. Trimming removed 4 bases from V and 5 bases from J; junction bases left unmatched: 11. Germline CDR1 GTSNPN, CDR2 SVGIG (reference sequence). CDR3 region: CAWTPYAGGGETQYF. CDR3 nucleotides: TGTGCCTGGACACCTTACGCGGGAGGGGGTGAGACCCAGTACTTC.

The rearrangement uses TRBV29-1 and TRBJ2-1, with D possibly TRBD2 on 6 matching bases. V shed 4 bases and J shed 7 bases, with 11 bases lying between them. The germline gives CDR1 SQVTM, CDR2 ANQGSEA. The CDR3 spans 12 residues. CDR3 amino acids: CSVVGGLNEQFF. CDR3 bases: TGCAGCGTTGTGGGGGGTTTGAATGAGCAGTTCTTC.

The gene calls are TRBV4-3 and TRBJ2-2; TRBD2 is a possible D gene (6 bases). Germline V CDR1 and CDR2: LGHNA, YSLEER. The CDR3 has 14 residues. V lost 0 bases to trimming and J lost 5 bases, with 7 bases between them. This CDR3 reads CASSQDRGTGELFF. The CDR3 coding sequence is TGCGCCAGCAGCCAAGATCGGGGGACCGGGGAGCTGTTTTTT.

In this sample, this clone turned up a few times. The chain employs TRBV7-9 and TRBJ2-1; 7 bases fit TRBD2. Germline loops: CDR1 SEHNR, CDR2 FQNEAQ (reference sequence). CDR3 length: 16 residues. The V gene end was trimmed by 1 base and the J gene end by 7 bases; junction bases not matched to a gene: 10. CDR3 residues: CASSLGAAGDGNEQFF. The CDR3, as DNA: TGTGCCAGCAGCTTAGGGGCCGCGGGAGATGGAAATGAGCAGTTCTTC. The full variable domain, with the rest looked up from reference TRBV7-9 and TRBJ2-1, is DTGVSQNPRHKITKRGQNVTFRCDPISEHNRLYWYRQTLGQGPEFLTYFQNEAQLEKSRLLSDRFSAERPKGSFSTLEIQRTEQGDSAMYLCASSLGAAGDGNEQFFGPGTRLTVL.

J is TRBJ2-7 and V is TRBV6-1, with TRBD1 identical over 10 bases. Trimming removed 3 bases from V and 7 bases from J; junction bases left unmatched: 12. Per germline, CDR1 MNHNS and CDR2 SASEGT. The CDR3 length is 16 residues. CDR3 DNA sequence: TGTGCCAGCAGTGACCAACCGGGACAGGGGCCTTTGGAGCAGTACTTC. This translates into CASSDQPGQGPLEQYF.

The V gene is TRBV5-1, the J gene TRBJ2-5, with 8 bases identical to TRBD2. CDR3 size: 17 residues. Germline CDR1 is SGHRS and CDR2 is YFSETQ. V dropped 0 bases and J dropped 11; count of bases not matched to a gene: 18. CDR3 sequence (DNA): TGCGCCAGCAGCTTGGGAGGGGGACTAGAGCGGGAGAGAGAGCAGTACTTC. It translates to CASSLGGGLEREREQYF.

V usage is TRBV9 and J usage is TRBJ2-5; 7 bases fit TRBD2. The length of the CDR3 is 15 residues. Trimming cost V 0 bases and J 11 bases; bases outside gene matches: 13. Germline CDR1 is SGDLS and CDR2 is YYNGEE. The CDR3 nucleotides are TGTGCCAGCAGCGTAGTCGCGGGAGCTTCGGGAGAGCAGTACTTC. Translated: CASSVVAGASGEQYF.

CDR3 amino acids: CASSTGEGSNQPQHF. CDR3 coding DNA: TGTGCCAGCAGTACAGGGGAAGGAAGCAATCAGCCCCAGCATTTT. The chain couples TRBV9 to TRBJ1-5; 7 nucleotides line up with TRBD1. The CDR3 extends over 15 amino acids. The trim removed 5 bases at V and 1 base at J, leaving 6 bases unmatched. Germline CDR1 SGDLS, CDR2 YYNGEE.

The chain combines TRBV21-1 with TRBJ1-5. TRBV21-1 is labeled a pseudogene. There are 13 residues in the CDR3. The chain's CDR3 is CATPTGRAQPQHF. The CDR3 nucleotides read TGTGCCACCCCCACGGGGAGGGCTCAGCCCCAGCATTTT.

The chain joins TRBV28 to TRBJ1-1; 8 positions agree with TRBD1. The CDR3 sequence is 13 residues long. The germline V gene encodes CDR1 MDHEN and CDR2 SYDVKM. Germline trimming cut 5 bases from V and 10 bases from J; bases unmatched to any gene: 9. CDR3 sequence (DNA): TGTGCCAGCAGTACCGGGACAGGCCGGGGAGCTTTCTTT. Translating it yields CASSTGTGRGAFF. Filled out from reference TRBV28 and TRBJ1-1, the complete variable domain reads DVKVTQSSRYLVKRTGEKVFLECVQDMDHENMFWYRQDPGLGLRLIYFSYDVKMKEKGDIPEGYSVSREKKERFSLILESASTNQTSMYLCASSTGTGRGAFFGQGTRLTVV.

The CDR3 sequence is CAWSDDRGSEKLFF. In nucleotides, the CDR3 is TGTGCCTGGAGTGATGACAGGGGTAGTGAAAAACTGTTTTTT. The chain links TRBV30 to TRBJ1-4; 8 bases are a match to TRBD1. CDR1 is GTSNPN and CDR2 is SVGIG in the germline V gene (reference sequence). This CDR3 has 14 amino acids. J was trimmed by 7 bases and V by 1 base; bases with no gene match: 5.

This chain joins TRBV11-2 and TRBJ2-7; 7 bases align to TRBD2. Germline-derived CDR1 and CDR2 are SGHAT and FQNNGV. V lost 5 bases and J lost 6; bases outside the gene matches: 16. The CDR3 has 16 amino acids. The CDR3 loop is CASSPVLGGRASEQYF. As DNA, the CDR3 is TGTGCCAGCAGCCCAGTCCTGGGGGGGAGGGCCTCCGAGCAGTACTTC.

Of note for this clone: Other DNA sequences from this sample encode an identical CDR3 as well. The chain joins TRBV5-1 to TRBJ2-7; the D is unclear. Germline values: CDR1 SGHRS, CDR2 YFSETQ. Between the trimmed V and J ends, which lost 1 base and 1 base, there was a span of 6 bases. The CDR3 covers 13 residues. The CDR3: CASSLRSSYEQYF. CDR3 coding DNA: TGCGCCAGCAGCTTGCGGAGTTCCTACGAGCAGTACTTC.

The chain combines TRBV11-2 with TRBJ2-3, with D possibly matching TRBD2 (5 bases). The CDR3 sequence is 13 residues long. Germline V gene lookup returns CDR1 SGHAT and CDR2 FQNNGV. The V end was cut by 1 base, the J end by 13 bases, with 15 bases between. The CDR3, as DNA: TGTGCCAGCAGCTTAGGAGTAACGGGAAAAAAGTATTTT. Its protein is CASSLGVTGKKYF.

V usage is TRBV11-2 and J usage is TRBJ2-3, with 7 bases fitting TRBD1. The V gene end was trimmed by 5 bases and the J gene end by 3 bases; junction bases not matched to a gene: 14. Germline-derived CDR1 and CDR2 are SGHAT and FQNNGV. The CDR3 is made up of 17 amino acids. The CDR3 spells CASSASTGNFGTDTQYF. Written as DNA, the CDR3 is TGTGCCAGCAGCGCCTCGACAGGGAATTTTGGTACAGATACGCAGTATTTT.

V and J are TRBV27 and TRBJ1-5; the match to TRBD1 covers 9 bases. This CDR3 contains 16 residues. Germline V gene sequence: CDR1 MNHEY, CDR2 SMNVEV (reference sequence). V was pared by 0 bases and J by 5 bases, with 5 bases of the junction left unmatched. The CDR3 loop reads CASSLSYRGLYQPQHF. The CDR3 region has the DNA TGTGCCAGCAGTTTATCGTACAGGGGGCTCTATCAGCCCCAGCATTTT.

V and J are TRBV7-3 and TRBJ2-1; the D is unclear. This CDR3 spans 13 amino acids. V lost 1 base to trimming and J lost 7 bases, with 8 bases between them. Per germline, CDR1 SGHTA and CDR2 FQGTGA. Here the CDR3 reads CASSLMSPNEQFF. The CDR3 DNA sequence: TGTGCCAGCAGCTTAATGTCTCCGAATGAGCAGTTCTTC.

The genes are TRBV6-5 and TRBJ2-2; 10 bases fit TRBD2. The germline CDR1 and CDR2 sequences are MNHEY and SVGAGI. CDR3 length: 16 amino acids. J lost 7 bases, V lost 4 bases, and 9 bases had no gene match. CDR3 DNA: TGTGCCAGCAGTTCACTAGCGGGGCGGGATGGCGGGGAGCTGTTTTTT. Amino acid sequence: CASSSLAGRDGGELFF.